Listed below are T cell receptor beta chains from one sample, sequenced in a study of OX40 agonist ivuxolimab in advanced cancers. Clones were sequenced by immunoSEQ multiplex PCR, and TCRdb holds only the in-frame ones, with some missing. The sample lists some 84,000 clones, approximately 92% occurring once. The material was CD4+ or CD8+ T cells sorted from blood, obtained in a trial of the OX40 agonist ivuxolimab. The source of these receptors is an adult with an advanced solid tumor such as melanoma, head and neck, liver or kidney cancer. Each CDR3 is given with its conserved first and last residue. D genes are given only for firm matches. Size tells how often a clone was seen (once, few, many) or the class of an expanded clone, and some rows leave it out.

CDR3 DNA | CDR3 protein | J gene | V gene | clone size | D gene
TGTGCCAGCAGTTCGCTTACGCCATTCCGGGACAGGGAATTGGAGACCCAGTACTTC | CASSSLTPFRDRELETQYF | TRBJ2-5 | TRBV27 | - | TRBD1
TGTGCCAGCAGTCCGGACAGGGAGTCTGGAAACACCATATATTTT | CASSPDRESGNTIYF | TRBJ1-3 | TRBV25-1 | - | TRBD1
TGTGCCAGCTCACCGGGACAGGGGATGAATCAGCCCCAGCATTTT | CASSPGQGMNQPQHF | TRBJ1-5 | TRBV18 | - | TRBD1
TGTGCCAGCAGCGTAGGGGCCTCTGGAAACACCATATATTTT | CASSVGASGNTIYF | TRBJ1-3 | TRBV9 | - | -
TGCGCCAGCAGCCTGAACGGACAGGGGGCGCTGGGCTATGGCTACACCTTC | CASSLNGQGALGYGYTF | TRBJ1-2 | TRBV5-1 | - | TRBD1
TGTGCCAGCAGCGTAGGGGTAATTAGCAATCAGCCCCAGCATTTT | CASSVGVISNQPQHF | TRBJ1-5 | TRBV9 | - | -
TGTGCCAGCAGTTCTCCGACTAGCGGCGAAACGCAGTATTTT | CASSSPTSGETQYF | TRBJ2-3 | TRBV5-6 | - | TRBD2
TGCGCCAGCAGCTGGAGAGCGACAGGGGGCGGCACAGATACGCAGTATTTT | CASSWRATGGGTDTQYF | TRBJ2-3 | TRBV5-1 | once | TRBD1
TGTGCCAGCTCACCACGAACAGGGCCCCAAGAGACCCAGTACTTC | CASSPRTGPQETQYF | TRBJ2-5 | TRBV18 | - | -
TGCGCCAGCAGCAGACAGGGGGCCGTAGGTGAAAAACTGTTTTTT | CASSRQGAVGEKLFF | TRBJ1-4 | TRBV5-1 | - | TRBD1